The 4 T cell receptor beta chains given below trace back to one sample, sequenced in a study of T cell repertoires in cytomegalovirus infection. For these receptors, no antigen is known. TCRdb re-derived calls from the reads in MiXCR, one entry per CDR3 protein. The table has under 150,000 distinct CDR3 sequences, around 30% seen once; the top ten hold less than 45%. The material sequenced was CD8+ T cells from cultured PBMCs, taken from culture after CMV antigen stimulation. These receptors all come from a human donor in good health (CMV status not recorded). Some clones in this sample may be carry-over from other donors' samples.

This clonotype showed up just a few times. The chain uses TRBV5-4 and TRBJ1-4; D gene ambiguous. V lost 5 bases and J 8 bases, leaving 10 bases between the germline ends. This CDR3 has 12 amino acids. Germline-derived CDR1 and CDR2 are SGHNT and YYREEE (reference sequence). The CDR3 bases are TGTGCCAGCAGTTCGTTGGAGGAAAAACTGTTTTTT. Encoded protein: CASSSLEEKLFF.

At least ten counts were recorded for this clonotype. J is TRBJ1-5 and V is TRBV7-8; D remains ambiguous. Per germline, CDR1 SGHVS and CDR2 FQNEAQ. This CDR3 is built from 13 residues. V was cut by 5 bases and J by 5 bases, with 10 bases left in between. The CDR3 DNA sequence: TGTGCCAGCAGCCCGGTGGGTCATCAGCCCCAGCATTTT. This translates into CASSPVGHQPQHF.

The chain is built from TRBV7-2 and TRBJ2-7, with 8 bases matching TRBD2. V lost 5 bases, J lost 7 bases, and 13 bases stayed unmatched. CDR1 and CDR2 from the germline V gene are SGHTA and FQGNSA. This CDR3 has 15 amino acids. The CDR3 sequence: CASSPIAGGAREQYF. Here the CDR3 DNA reads TGTGCCAGCAGCCCCATCGCCGGGGGGGCTAGGGAGCAGTACTTC.

The sample holds a few counts of this clonotype. The CDR3 spells CASSPGQGTYEQYF. For the CDR3, the DNA is TGTGCCAGCAGCCCCGGGCAGGGGACCTACGAGCAGTACTTC. The gene calls are TRBV4-2 and TRBJ2-7, with a possible D match to TRBD1 (6 bases). Germline lookup yields CDR1 LGHNA and CDR2 YNFKEQ. The CDR3 extends over 14 amino acids. V lost 4 bases and J 2 bases, leaving 12 bases between the germline ends.